This T cell receptor beta chain was captured in a study of human T cells and chemical hapten exposure. Study details: TCR yields per sample varied mostly from small pooled library volume differences. Study findings and constraints: TCRs at a frequency above 1 in 1000 stayed unchanged with DPC sensitization.

Someone pulled total RNA out of unfractionated whole blood. Individual cDNA molecules each carried unique molecular identifiers attached by the library. Original data processing: Counts of TCRs in each sample centred on a median of about 99,000 and extended from around 24,000 to 710,000. MiXCR was run by TCRdb on the reads, yielding one entry per CDR3 protein. V and J calls and clone size were set by TCRdb, not the authors. The sample holds about 120,000 distinct CDR3 sequences, 8.5% to 9% seen once. On this clonotype: Its antigen is not identified.

The sequence came from a human donor in good health. Some clones in this sample may be carry-over from other donors' samples. The sample consisted of whole blood.

In DNA, the CDR3 is TGTGCCAGCAGCTTAGGTCAGGGGGCGGGCGAGACCCAGTACTTC. Translated: CASSLGQGAGETQYF. The chain links TRBV11-2 to TRBJ2-5, with TRBD1 identical over 8 bases. The germline CDR1 and CDR2 sequences are SGHAT and FQNNGV. The CDR3 contains 15 residues. J was trimmed by 5 bases and V by 1 base; bases with no gene match: 6.